The clone carrying this TCR beta chain has a handful of counts. The target antigen is unknown. The data derive from a study of shared clonotypes between healthy human individuals. Study observations and caveats: Donor clonotype sharing was expected to depend on sequencing depth.

Recent vaccinations or acute infections were absent in the healthy HIV-negative adult donors. Original processing notes: Without quality scores, immunoSEQ junctional reads could not be filtered like full-length reads. Assay used: immunoSEQ multiplex PCR; TCRdb lists only in-frame clones, some missing. From that table come the V and J calls and clone size; the DNA was used to work out D and trimming. The data hold roughly 1,000,000 clones, with around 78% observed a single time. Per germline, CDR1 SGHNT and CDR2 YYREEE (reference sequence). There are 16 residues in the CDR3. V shed 4 bases, J shed 4 bases, and the junction held 10 bases outside the gene matches.

What was sequenced was memory CD4+ T cells from PBMCs. Subset meaning: CD45RA-negative fraction. The chain has TRBV5-4 and TRBJ1-1; 10 bases align to TRBD1. This clonotype was obtained from a man aged 18 to 29 in good health. Some clones in this sample may be carry-over from other donors' samples. As DNA, the CDR3 is TGTGCCAGCAGCCCCTCGCGGGACAGGGGTGGCACTGAAGCTTTCTTT. It specifies CASSPSRDRGGTEAFF.